The clone carrying this TCR beta chain was detected a few times. Its specificity is unknown. From germline, CDR1 is DFQATT and CDR2 SNEGSKA (reference sequence). Trimming removed 5 bases from V and 0 bases from J, with 12 bases in between. This CDR3 has 14 amino acids. The data stem from a study of T cells in Graves' hyperthyroidism and ophthalmopathy. Study-wide points: Ophthalmopathy onset followed model prediction by a median approximately six months. Blood also contained most expanded thyroid clonotypes above 0.001.

RNA transcripts served as the template for amplifying TCR beta CDR3 regions. Primed by the HTBI set, a first-round RT-PCR was run on the TCR CDR3. TCRdb re-derived calls from the multiplex PCR reads in MiXCR, one entry per CDR3 protein. The profile covers some 770,000 distinct CDR3 sequences, with 16% appearing a single time and over 7.5% taken by the ten largest. Participants, patients aged 18 to 65, had newly diagnosed hyperthyroidism with a duration under 2 months. Diagnosis relied on clinical symptoms, serum thyroxine and TRAb, thyroid ultrasound and orbital computed tomography. The chain couples TRBV20-1 to TRBJ2-3; no clear D. The receptor comes from a man younger than 35 with Graves' hyperthyroidism. Sequencing was done on a sample of blood. CDR3 coding DNA: TGCAGTGCTGATGGGCTAGTTAGCACAGATACGCAGTATTTT. Translating it yields CSADGLVSTDTQYF.